A selection of T cell receptor beta chains follows, all from one sample in a study of cytotoxic CD8 clonotypes in ibrutinib-treated CLL. Measured with immunoSEQ multiplex PCR; TCRdb has only the in-frame clones, and not every one. The profile covers roughly 300,000 clones, with 65% to 85% appearing a single time and around 6% taken by the ten largest. The sample here was PBMCs, taken at disease progression, from a patient treated with ibrutinib. Receptors originate from a human donor with chronic lymphocytic leukemia. The CDR3 runs from the conserved cysteine through the conserved F or W. A D gene is named only where the DNA matches it firmly. Where a row states a size, it is once, few, many or the class of an expanded clone; other rows omit it.

V gene	clone size	D gene	J gene	CDR3 protein	CDR3 DNA
TRBV5-5	once	NA	TRBJ2-7	CASSLRQIYYEQYF	TGTGCCAGCAGCTTGCGGCAGATTTACTACGAGCAGTACTTC
TRBV9	NA	NA	TRBJ2-1	CASSRGGPSYNEQFF	TGTGCCAGCAGCCGTGGGGGGCCATCCTACAATGAGCAGTTCTTC
TRBV27	NA	TRBD2	TRBJ2-3	CASGLAGGLGTDTQYF	TGTGCCAGCGGACTAGCGGGAGGATTGGGGACAGATACGCAGTATTTT
TRBV7-9	NA	NA	TRBJ2-1	CASSPRWSNNEQFF	TGTGCCAGCAGCCCCAGGTGGTCGAACAATGAGCAGTTCTTC
TRBV9	NA	NA	TRBJ2-1	CASSVVGGQSSYNEQFF	TGTGCCAGCAGCGTAGTGGGGGGTCAAAGCTCCTACAATGAGCAGTTCTTC
TRBV28	NA	NA	TRBJ1-3	CASTPGWAAGNTIYF	TGTGCCAGCACCCCAGGGTGGGCCGCTGGAAACACCATATATTTT
TRBV2	NA	TRBD1	TRBJ2-7	CASSGPDRGPYEQYF	TGTGCCAGCAGTGGCCCGGACAGGGGACCCTACGAGCAGTACTTC
TRBV2	NA	NA	TRBJ1-2	CASRAVVGPYGYTF	TGTGCCAGCAGGGCTGTAGTAGGACCCTATGGCTACACCTTC
TRBV19	NA	TRBD1	TRBJ2-2	CASRTGTDTGELFF	TGTGCCAGTAGAACCGGGACAGACACCGGGGAGCTGTTTTTT
TRBV11-2	NA	NA	TRBJ2-7	CASSPNSAIRAYEQYF	TGTGCCAGCAGCCCAAACTCGGCTATTCGCGCCTACGAGCAGTACTTC
TRBV20-1	NA	NA	TRBJ2-7	CSAFRGEQYF	TGCAGTGCTTTTAGGGGCGAGCAGTACTTC
TRBV29-1	NA	NA	TRBJ2-6	CSVAGDALMGANVLTF	TGCAGCGTTGCAGGGGACGCCTTAATGGGGGCCAACGTCCTGACTTTC
TRBV5-1	NA	NA	TRBJ1-6	CASSLGMESPLHF	TGCGCCAGCAGCCTCGGAATGGAATCACCCCTCCACTTT
TRBV7-9	NA	TRBD2	TRBJ2-1	CASSPGLAGLDEQFF	TGTGCCAGCAGCCCGGGACTAGCGGGATTAGATGAGCAGTTCTTC
TRBV28	few	TRBD1	TRBJ2-5	CASSTWTGWEETQYF	TGTGCCAGCAGTACTTGGACAGGGTGGGAAGAGACCCAGTACTTC
TRBV5-6	NA	NA	TRBJ2-3	CASSLESTGARTDTQYF	TGTGCCAGCAGCTTGGAATCTACGGGGGCCCGCACAGATACGCAGTATTTT
TRBV5-1	NA	NA	TRBJ1-2	CASSLAEGSSGRYTF	TGCGCCAGCAGCTTGGCGGAAGGGAGCTCGGGCCGCTACACCTTC
TRBV19	NA	NA	TRBJ2-5	CASSILARGGRETQYF	TGTGCCAGTAGTATTCTAGCGAGGGGCGGACGGGAGACCCAGTACTTC
TRBV6-5	NA	NA	TRBJ2-6	CASSSQGSGANVLTF	TGTGCCAGCAGTTCACAGGGCTCTGGGGCCAACGTCCTGACTTTC
TRBV7-9	NA	NA	TRBJ1-5	CASSSQGSNQPQHF	TGTGCCAGCAGCTCGCAGGGTAGCAATCAGCCCCAGCATTTT
TRBV3-1/TRBV3-2	few	NA	TRBJ1-1	CASNTYSRF	TGTGCCAGCAATACTTACAGCCGCTTT
TRBV9	NA	TRBD1	TRBJ2-7	CASSVWDRGVEQYF	TGTGCCAGCAGCGTCTGGGACAGGGGTGTCGAGCAGTACTTC
TRBV5-1	NA	NA	TRBJ1-1	CASSPSGGTEAFF	TGCGCCAGCAGCCCATCGGGTGGTACTGAAGCTTTCTTT
TRBV7-6	few	NA	TRBJ2-5	CASSFGLRVEQETQYF	TGTGCCAGCAGCTTTGGCCTCAGGGTTGAACAAGAGACCCAGTACTTC
TRBV6-6	few	TRBD2	TRBJ2-3	CATTLAGGQPTDTQYF	TGTGCCACTACTTTAGCGGGGGGCCAACCCACAGATACGCAGTATTTT
TRBV13	few	NA	TRBJ1-1	CASSLGNTEAFF	TGTGCCAGCAGCTTAGGGAACACTGAAGCTTTCTTT
TRBV4-1	NA	NA	TRBJ2-7	CASSQEQRFSGDEQYF	TGCGCCAGCAGCCAAGAACAAAGATTTTCCGGTGACGAGCAGTACTTC
TRBV18	NA	NA	TRBJ2-1	CASSPRGDEQFF	TGTGCCAGCTCACCCAGGGGCGATGAGCAGTTCTTC
TRBV9	NA	NA	TRBJ2-3	CASGGWVVDTQYF	TGTGCCAGCGGGGGTTGGGTCGTAGATACGCAGTATTTT
TRBV30	NA	TRBD1	TRBJ1-4	CAWSDPGGGEKLFF	TGTGCCTGGAGTGATCCAGGGGGCGGTGAAAAACTGTTTTTT
TRBV2	NA	TRBD2	TRBJ2-1	CASRFWSGGPNEQFF	TGTGCCAGCAGATTTTGGAGCGGGGGGCCCAATGAGCAGTTCTTC
TRBV5-1	NA	TRBD1	TRBJ2-7	CASSPGNRGQYEQYF	TGCGCCAGCAGCCCTGGGAATCGGGGACAGTACGAGCAGTACTTC
TRBV7-6	NA	NA	TRBJ2-3	CASSLVGSRPTQYF	TGTGCCAGCAGCTTAGTCGGTAGCAGGCCTACGCAGTATTTT
TRBV7-2	NA	NA	TRBJ2-3	CASSLGNRVMQYF	TGTGCCAGCAGCTTAGGAAACCGAGTAATGCAGTATTTT
TRBV1	NA	NA	TRBJ2-7	CTSRPRDRDFEQYF	TGCACCAGCAGGCCCCGGGACAGGGATTTCGAGCAGTACTTC
TRBV5-8	NA	NA	TRBJ2-3	CASSFLGPPFIHTQYF	TGTGCCAGCAGCTTTTTGGGCCCCCCTTTTATACATACGCAGTATTTT